This T cell receptor beta chain was identified during a study of blood T cell repertoires in COVID-19. About the research overall: The study drew acute and convalescent COVID-19 samples from the United States, Italy and Spain. Sources were T cells, B-cell-depleted T cells, or PBMCs; the material itself was cDNA or gDNA.

Trimming took 2 bases from V and 2 from J, leaving 3 bases between them. This CDR3 comprises 11 residues. The V gene's germline CDR1 is SQVTM and CDR2 ANQGSEA. Original methodology: Researchers report that nucleated cell counts were estimated from reference gene primer amplification. Sequenced by immunoSEQ multiplex PCR; TCRdb stores in-frame clones only, minus some. V, J and clone size derive from that table, while D and trimming were established from the DNA sequence. The repertoire holds under 300,000 clones, around 90% seen once, with 2% to 2.5% in the top ten. The genes are TRBV29-1 and TRBJ1-2, with unresolved D. Input material: peripheral blood. This sequence was found in a man aged 50 to 60 with acute or convalescent COVID-19. CDR3 sequence (DNA): TGCAGCGTTGAACAGAACTATGGCTACACCTTC. Translation gives CSVEQNYGYTF.